This T cell receptor beta chain was captured in a study of cytomegalovirus exposure and HLA in healthy donors. This CDR3 contains 12 residues. Germline lookup yields CDR1 SGHRS and CDR2 YFSETQ. V was cut by 0 bases and J by 9 bases, with 7 bases left in between. The protocol was immunoSEQ multiplex PCR, while the TCRdb copy is restricted to in-frame clones and leaves out a portion. The data show over 200,000 clones, with less than 90% seen just once and roughly 5.7% held by the top ten. The chain links TRBV5-1 to TRBJ2-1; tentatively, D is TRBD2 (6 bases). The sequencing sample was made of PBMCs. The receptor was derived from a woman aged 18 to 35 in good health and CMV-seronegative. CDR3 residues: CASSLGRGEQFF. In DNA, the CDR3 is TGCGCCAGCAGCTTGGGGCGGGGTGAGCAGTTCTTC.